These T cell receptor beta chains were read from a single sample in a study of T-cell memory formation after mild COVID-19. MiXCR, applied by TCRdb to the 5' RACE reads, yields one record per CDR3 protein. This sample carries approximately 300,000 distinct CDR3 sequences, more than 15% of them seen once, and the ten largest clones take 20% to 25%. The specimen sequenced was PBMCs or a T cell subset sorted from them (not recorded which). The origin of the receptors is a man younger than 30 who had mild COVID-19 (a few samples of this study predate the infection). Cell type and time point are not known. Each CDR3 is given with its conserved first and last residue. A D gene is named only where the DNA matches it firmly. For some rows the clone size is stated as once, few or many, or as a class when expanded; others skip it.

cdr3_nt | cdr3_aa | j_call | d_call | v_call | clone_size | cdr3_length
TGTGCCAGCAGCCCGACCGTCAATCAGCCCCAGCATTTT | CASSPTVNQPQHF | TRBJ1-5 | NA | TRBV7-3 | NA | 13
TGCGCCAGCAGCCCCCAGGCAGCACCGTCTGGGGCCAACGTCCTGACTTTC | CASSPQAAPSGANVLTF | TRBJ2-6 | NA | TRBV4-1 | NA | 17
TGTGCCATCAGTGAGGTTAGACCTAACTATGGCTACACCTTC | CAISEVRPNYGYTF | TRBJ1-2 | NA | TRBV10-3 | NA | 14
TGCAGTGCTAGAGATCAGGCCGCATCCGGCTTTCTAGCCAAAAACATTCAGTACTTC | CSARDQAASGFLAKNIQYF | TRBJ2-4 | NA | TRBV20-1 | few | 19
TGCAGTGCTAGAACCGGGGCGGTCACTGAAGCTTTCTTT | CSARTGAVTEAFF | TRBJ1-1 | NA | TRBV20-1 | few | 13
TGTGCCAGCACCCGGGGACAGGGGGCATCCGGGGAGCTGTTTTTT | CASTRGQGASGELFF | TRBJ2-2 | TRBD1 | TRBV7-2 | NA | 15
TGCGCCAGCAGCCAACAGGAAGCCTACGAGCAGTACTTC | CASSQQEAYEQYF | TRBJ2-7 | NA | TRBV4-1 | few | 13
TGTGCCAGCAACCCAGTGGGCCCCAATGAGCAGTTCTTC | CASNPVGPNEQFF | TRBJ2-1 | NA | TRBV7-9 | NA | 13
TGCGCCAGCAGCCCCGGGACAGGGGTGGAGACCCAGTACTTC | CASSPGTGVETQYF | TRBJ2-5 | TRBD1 | TRBV5-1 | few | 14
TGTGCCAGCAGCTTCTCCGGGAGATCAGATACGCAGTATTTT | CASSFSGRSDTQYF | TRBJ2-3 | NA | TRBV7-3 | NA | 14
TGTGCCAGCAGTTACGAATCGCTCGGGGGCTACACCTTC | CASSYESLGGYTF | TRBJ1-2 | NA | TRBV6-6 | few | 13
TGTGCCAGCAGTTGGGCTGGGGCCAACGTCCTGACTTTC | CASSWAGANVLTF | TRBJ2-6 | NA | TRBV12-3/TRBV12-4 | NA | 13
TGTGCCAGCAGCGCCAGCGGGGGGGCAGAGACCCAGTACTTC | CASSASGGAETQYF | TRBJ2-5 | TRBD2 | TRBV9 | NA | 14
TGTGCCAGCAGCCAAGATCTCGGGGGGAGCTCCTACGAGCAGTACTTC | CASSQDLGGSSYEQYF | TRBJ2-7 | TRBD2 | TRBV4-2 | few | 16
TGCGCCAGCAGCCAACAGGGTGGCGCGCCTAACTATGGCTACACCTTC | CASSQQGGAPNYGYTF | TRBJ1-2 | NA | TRBV4-3 | NA | 16
TGTGCCAGCAGTTACTCGAGATTGGACAGGAGAGGGGTTTACTTC | CASSYSRLDRRGVYF | TRBJ2-4 | TRBD1 | TRBV6-5 | NA | 15
TGTGCCAGCAGTTACGCGTCGACAGGAAACTATGGCTACACCTTC | CASSYASTGNYGYTF | TRBJ1-2 | NA | TRBV6-5 | NA | 15
TGTGCCAGCAGCCCATCCTTCGGGCGGGCCGACAATGAGCAGTTCTTC | CASSPSFGRADNEQFF | TRBJ2-1 | NA | TRBV3-1 | NA | 16
TGTGCCAGCAGTTACATTGGGGCCCGTATGCGCAATGAGCAGTTCTTC | CASSYIGARMRNEQFF | TRBJ2-1 | NA | TRBV6-5 | few | 16
TGCGCCAGCAGCCTAATGACAGGGGGCGAAGGAGATACGCAGTATTTT | CASSLMTGGEGDTQYF | TRBJ2-3 | TRBD1 | TRBV5-1 | many | 16
TGTGCCAGCAGCTTTCCAAGCGGGGGGGTGTCCAAAAACATTCAGTACTTC | CASSFPSGGVSKNIQYF | TRBJ2-4 | TRBD2 | TRBV7-2 | NA | 17
TGCGCCAGCAGCGGGGACAGGGAGGCCGGGGAGCTGTTTTTT | CASSGDREAGELFF | TRBJ2-2 | TRBD1 | TRBV5-1 | NA | 14